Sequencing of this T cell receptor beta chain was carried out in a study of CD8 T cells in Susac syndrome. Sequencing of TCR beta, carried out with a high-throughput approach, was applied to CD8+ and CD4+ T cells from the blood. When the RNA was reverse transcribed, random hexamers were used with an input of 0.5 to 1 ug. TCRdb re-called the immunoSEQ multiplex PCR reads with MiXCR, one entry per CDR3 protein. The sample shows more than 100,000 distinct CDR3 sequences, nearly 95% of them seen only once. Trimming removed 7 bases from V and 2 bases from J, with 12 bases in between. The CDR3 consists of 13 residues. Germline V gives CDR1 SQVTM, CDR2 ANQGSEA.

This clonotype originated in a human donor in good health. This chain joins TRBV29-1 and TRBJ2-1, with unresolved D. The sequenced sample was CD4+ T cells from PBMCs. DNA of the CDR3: TGCAGCGCCGGTGGCGGACCCTACAATGAGCAGTTCTTC. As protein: CSAGGGPYNEQFF.